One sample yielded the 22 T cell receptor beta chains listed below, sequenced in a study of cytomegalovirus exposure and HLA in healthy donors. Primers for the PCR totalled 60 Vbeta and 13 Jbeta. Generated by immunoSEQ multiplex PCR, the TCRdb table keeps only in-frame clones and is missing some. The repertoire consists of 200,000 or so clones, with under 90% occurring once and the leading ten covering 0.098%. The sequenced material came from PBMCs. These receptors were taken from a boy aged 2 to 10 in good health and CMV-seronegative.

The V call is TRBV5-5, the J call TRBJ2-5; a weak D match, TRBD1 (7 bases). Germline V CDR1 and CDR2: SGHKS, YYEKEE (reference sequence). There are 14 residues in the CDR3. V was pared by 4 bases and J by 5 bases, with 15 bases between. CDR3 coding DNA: TGTGCCAGCAGCGACGTCAGGGGGGTTGAGACCCAGTACTTC. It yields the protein CASSDVRGVETQYF.

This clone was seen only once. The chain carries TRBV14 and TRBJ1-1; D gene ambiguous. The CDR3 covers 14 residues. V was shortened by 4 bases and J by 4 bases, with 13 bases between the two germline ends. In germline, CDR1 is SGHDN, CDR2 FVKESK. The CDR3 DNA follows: TGTGCCAGCAGCCCTACCCTTGCGGGCACTGAAGCTTTCTTT. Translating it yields CASSPTLAGTEAFF. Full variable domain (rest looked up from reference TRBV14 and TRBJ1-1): EAGVTQFPSHSVIEKGQTVTLRCDPISGHDNLYWYRRVMGKEIKFLLHFVKESKQDESGMPNNRFLAERTGGTYSTLKVQPAELEDSGVYFCASSPTLAGTEAFFGQGTRLTVV.

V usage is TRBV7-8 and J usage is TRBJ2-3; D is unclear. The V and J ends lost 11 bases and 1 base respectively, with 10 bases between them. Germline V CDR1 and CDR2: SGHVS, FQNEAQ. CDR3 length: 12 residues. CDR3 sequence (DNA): TGTGCCGGTAGCCGGGGCACAGATACGCAGTATTTT. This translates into CAGSRGTDTQYF. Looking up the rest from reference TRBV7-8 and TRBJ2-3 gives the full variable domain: GAGVSQSPRYKVAKRGQDVALRCDPISGHVSLFWYQQALGQGPEFLTYFQNEAQLDKSGLPSDRFFAERPEGSVSTLKIQRTQQEDSAVYLCAGSRGTDTQYFGPGTRLTVL.

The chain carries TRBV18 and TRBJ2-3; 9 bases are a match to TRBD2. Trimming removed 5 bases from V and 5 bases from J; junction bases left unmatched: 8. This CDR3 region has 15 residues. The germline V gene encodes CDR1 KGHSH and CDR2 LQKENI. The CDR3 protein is CASSEAGGFQDTQYF. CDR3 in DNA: TGTGCCAGCTCAGAAGCGGGGGGTTTCCAAGATACGCAGTATTTT.

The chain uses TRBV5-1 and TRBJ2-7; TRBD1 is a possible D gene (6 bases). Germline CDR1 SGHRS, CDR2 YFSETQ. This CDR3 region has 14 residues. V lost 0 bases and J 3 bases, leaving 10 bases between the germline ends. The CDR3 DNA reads TGCGCCAGCAGCTTGGGGCAAGGGGGCTACGAGCAGTACTTC. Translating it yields CASSLGQGGYEQYF.

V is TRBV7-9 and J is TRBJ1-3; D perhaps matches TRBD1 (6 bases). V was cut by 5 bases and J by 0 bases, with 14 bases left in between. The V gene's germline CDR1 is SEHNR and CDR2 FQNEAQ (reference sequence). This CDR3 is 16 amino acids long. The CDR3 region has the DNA TGTGCCAGCAGCGGGGGACACGTGTACTCTGGAAACACCATATATTTT. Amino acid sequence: CASSGGHVYSGNTIYF.

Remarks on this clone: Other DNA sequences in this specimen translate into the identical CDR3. CDR3 in DNA: TGTGCCAGCAGCTTAACAGGGTACGAGCAGTACTTC. Amino acid sequence: CASSLTGYEQYF. The chain carries TRBV7-2 and TRBJ2-7, with D possibly matching TRBD1 (6 bases). This CDR3 is 12 amino acids long. With 2 bases removed from V and 4 bases from J, the gap between germline ends came to 6 bases. Per germline, CDR1 SGHTA and CDR2 FQGNSA.

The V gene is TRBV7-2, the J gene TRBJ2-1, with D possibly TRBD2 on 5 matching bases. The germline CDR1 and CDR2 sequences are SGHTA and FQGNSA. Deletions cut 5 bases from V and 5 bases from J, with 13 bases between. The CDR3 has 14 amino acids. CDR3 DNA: TGTGCCAGCAGCACCTCAACGAGGGACAATGAGCAGTTCTTC. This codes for CASSTSTRDNEQFF.

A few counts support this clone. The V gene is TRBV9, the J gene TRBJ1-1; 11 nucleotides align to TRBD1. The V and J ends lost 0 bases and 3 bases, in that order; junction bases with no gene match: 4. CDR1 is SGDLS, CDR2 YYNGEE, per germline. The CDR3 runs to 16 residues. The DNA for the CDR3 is TGTGCCAGCAGCGTAGACTGGGACAGGGGGTACACTGAAGCTTTCTTT. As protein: CASSVDWDRGYTEAFF.

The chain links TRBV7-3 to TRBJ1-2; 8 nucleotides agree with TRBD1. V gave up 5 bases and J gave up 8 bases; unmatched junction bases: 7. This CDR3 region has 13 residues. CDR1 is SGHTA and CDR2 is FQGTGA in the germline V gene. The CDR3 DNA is TGTGCCAGCAGCCCAGGACAGGGTTGGGGCTACACCTTC. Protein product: CASSPGQGWGYTF.

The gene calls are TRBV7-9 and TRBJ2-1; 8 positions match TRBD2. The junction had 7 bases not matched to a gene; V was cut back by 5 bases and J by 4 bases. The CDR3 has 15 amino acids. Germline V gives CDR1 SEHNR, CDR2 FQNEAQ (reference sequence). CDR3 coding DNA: TGTGCCAGCAGCGCAACTAGCGGTGAATACAATGAGCAGTTCTTC. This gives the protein CASSATSGEYNEQFF.

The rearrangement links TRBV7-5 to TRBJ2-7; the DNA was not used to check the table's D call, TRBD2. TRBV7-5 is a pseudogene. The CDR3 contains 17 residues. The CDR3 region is CAGGGGCGGQFSYEQYF. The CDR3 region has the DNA TGTGCCGGGGGAGGCGGGTGTGGAGGGCAGTTTAGCTACGAGCAGTACTTC.

CDR3: CASRAGSLNTEAFF. In DNA form, the CDR3 reads TGTGCCAGCAGAGCAGGAAGCTTGAACACTGAAGCTTTCTTT. The rearrangement joins TRBV5-4 to TRBJ1-1; no clear D. There are 14 residues in the CDR3. The germline V gene encodes CDR1 SGHNT and CDR2 YYREEE (reference sequence). Trimming took off 5 bases at V and 0 bases at J, with 11 bases between the two ends. The entire variable domain, with the rest obtained from reference TRBV5-4 and TRBJ1-1, is as follows: ETGVTQSPTHLIKTRGQQVTLRCSSQSGHNTVSWYQQALGQGPQFIFQYYREEENGRGNFPPRFSGLQFPNYSSELNVNALELDDSALYLCASRAGSLNTEAFFGQGTRLTVV.

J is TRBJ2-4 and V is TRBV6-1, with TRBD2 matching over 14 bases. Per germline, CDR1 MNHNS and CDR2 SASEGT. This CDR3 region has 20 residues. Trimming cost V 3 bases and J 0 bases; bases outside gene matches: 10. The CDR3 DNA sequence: TGTGCCAGCAGTGAGGCCTACGGGACTAGCGGGGGATTAGCCAAAAACATTCAGTACTTC. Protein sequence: CASSEAYGTSGGLAKNIQYF.

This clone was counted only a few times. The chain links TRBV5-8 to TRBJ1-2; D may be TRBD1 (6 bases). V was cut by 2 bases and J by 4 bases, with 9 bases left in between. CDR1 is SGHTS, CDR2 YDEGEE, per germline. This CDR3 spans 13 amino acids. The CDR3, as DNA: TGTGCCAGCAGCTTCGGACAGACCTATGGCTACACCTTC. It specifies CASSFGQTYGYTF.

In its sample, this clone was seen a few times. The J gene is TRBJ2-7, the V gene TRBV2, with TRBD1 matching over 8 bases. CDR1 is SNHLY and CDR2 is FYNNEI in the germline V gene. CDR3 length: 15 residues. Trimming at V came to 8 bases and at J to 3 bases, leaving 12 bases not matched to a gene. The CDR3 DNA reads TGTGCCAGCCATAAGCTCATGGACAGGGACTACGAGCAGTACTTC. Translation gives CASHKLMDRDYEQYF.

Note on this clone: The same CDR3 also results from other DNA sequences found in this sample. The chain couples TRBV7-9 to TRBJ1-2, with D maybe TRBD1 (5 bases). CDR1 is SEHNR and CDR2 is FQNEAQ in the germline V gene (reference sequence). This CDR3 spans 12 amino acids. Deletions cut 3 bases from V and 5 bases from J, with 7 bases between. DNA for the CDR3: TGTGCCAGCAGCTTGGGGGGATATGGCTACACCTTC. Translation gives CASSLGGYGYTF.

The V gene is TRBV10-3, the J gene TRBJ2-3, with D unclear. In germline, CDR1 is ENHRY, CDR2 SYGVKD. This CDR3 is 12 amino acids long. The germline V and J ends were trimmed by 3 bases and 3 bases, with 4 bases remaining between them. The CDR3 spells CAISDGTDTQYF. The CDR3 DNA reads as TGTGCCATCAGTGACGGGACAGATACGCAGTATTTT.

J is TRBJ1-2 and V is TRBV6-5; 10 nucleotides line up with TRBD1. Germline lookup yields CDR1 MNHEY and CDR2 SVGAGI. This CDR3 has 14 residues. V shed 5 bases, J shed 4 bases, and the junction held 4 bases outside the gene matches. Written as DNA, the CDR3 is TGTGCCAGCAGTGACAGGGGGCTAAGCTATGGCTACACCTTC. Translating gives CASSDRGLSYGYTF.

The CDR3 is CASSRPGSTDTQYF. CDR3 coding DNA: TGCGCCAGCAGCCGGCCAGGCAGCACAGATACGCAGTATTTT. The rearrangement links TRBV4-1 to TRBJ2-3; D is ambiguous. With 4 bases removed from V and 0 bases from J, the gap between germline ends came to 8 bases. The V gene's germline CDR1 is MGHRA and CDR2 YSYEKL. The CDR3 length is 14 residues.

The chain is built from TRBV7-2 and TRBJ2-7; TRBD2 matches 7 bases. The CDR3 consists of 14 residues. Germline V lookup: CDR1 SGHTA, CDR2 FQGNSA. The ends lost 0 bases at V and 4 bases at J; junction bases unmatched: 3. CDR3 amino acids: CASSLASSGYEQYF. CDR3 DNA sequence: TGTGCCAGCAGCTTAGCGTCTAGCGGATACGAGCAGTACTTC.

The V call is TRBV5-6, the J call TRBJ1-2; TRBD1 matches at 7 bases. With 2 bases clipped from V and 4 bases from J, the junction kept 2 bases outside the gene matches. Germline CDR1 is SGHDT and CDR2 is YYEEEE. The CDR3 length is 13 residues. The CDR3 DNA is TGTGCCAGCAGCTTAGGGACAGCCTATGGCTACACCTTC. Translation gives CASSLGTAYGYTF.